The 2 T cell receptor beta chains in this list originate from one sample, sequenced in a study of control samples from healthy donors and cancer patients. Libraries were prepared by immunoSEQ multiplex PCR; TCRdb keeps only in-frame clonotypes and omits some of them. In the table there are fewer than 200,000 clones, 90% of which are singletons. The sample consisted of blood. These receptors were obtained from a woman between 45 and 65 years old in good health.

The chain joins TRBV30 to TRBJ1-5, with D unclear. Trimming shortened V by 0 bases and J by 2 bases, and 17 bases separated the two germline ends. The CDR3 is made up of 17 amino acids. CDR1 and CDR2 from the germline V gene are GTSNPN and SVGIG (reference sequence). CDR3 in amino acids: CAWSVLPGILGNQPQHF. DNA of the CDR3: TGTGCCTGGAGTGTCCTTCCCGGGATCCTTGGCAATCAGCCCCAGCATTTT. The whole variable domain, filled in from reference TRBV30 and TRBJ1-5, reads SQTIHQWPATLVQPVGSPLSLECTVEGTSNPNLYWYRQAAGRGLQLLFYSVGIGQISSEVPQNLSASRPQDRQFILSSKKLLLSDSGFYLCAWSVLPGILGNQPQHFGDGTRLSIL.

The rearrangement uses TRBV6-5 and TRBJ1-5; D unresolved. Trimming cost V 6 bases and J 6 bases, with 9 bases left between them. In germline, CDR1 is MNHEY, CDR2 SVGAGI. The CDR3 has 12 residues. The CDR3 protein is CASRRGGQPQHF. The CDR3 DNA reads TGTGCCAGCAGACGTGGTGGTCAGCCCCAGCATTTT.